The 27 T cell receptor beta chains below all came from one sample that was sequenced in a study of blood T cell repertoires in COVID-19. The assay was immunoSEQ multiplex PCR, and TCRdb's table has in-frame clones only and misses some. Of 89,000 or so clones in the sample, approximately 81% were seen once. Source material: peripheral blood. The receptor source for this set is a man at least 80 years old with acute or convalescent COVID-19.

The gene calls are TRBV10-2 and TRBJ1-2; the match to TRBD1 covers 7 bases. The germline V gene encodes CDR1 WSHSY and CDR2 SAAADI. The CDR3 is 13 residues long. V lost 11 bases to trimming and J lost 4 bases; unmatched junction nucleotides: 10. The CDR3 loop reads CAPQGSGGYGYTF. In nucleotides, the CDR3 is TGCGCCCCACAGGGATCAGGGGGCTATGGCTACACCTTC.

The rearrangement links TRBV2 to TRBJ1-5; 9 bases are a match to TRBD1. Unmatched junction bases numbered 6, after V lost 7 bases and J lost 5 bases. Germline V CDR1 and CDR2: SNHLY, FYNNEI. The CDR3 contains 14 residues. The CDR3 DNA sequence: TGTGCCAGCAAAACGGACAGGGGATATCAGCCCCAGCATTTT. The encoded protein is CASKTDRGYQPQHF.

The rearrangement uses TRBV11-3 and TRBJ2-1; tentative D call: TRBD1 (5 bases). Germline V gene lookup returns CDR1 SGHNT and CDR2 YENEEA. V lost 0 bases, J lost 13 bases, and 10 bases lay in between. The CDR3 has 12 amino acids. CDR3 sequence: CASSLEQEKQFF. DNA for the CDR3: TGTGCCAGCAGCTTAGAACAGGAGAAACAGTTCTTC.

The chain uses TRBV2 and TRBJ2-7; D not resolved. The germline V and J ends were trimmed by 4 bases and 1 base, with 2 bases remaining between them. This CDR3 region has 11 residues. Per germline, CDR1 SNHLY and CDR2 FYNNEI. In DNA, the CDR3 is TGTGCCAGCAGTGCATCCTACGAGCAGTACTTC. Residues: CASSASYEQYF. The full variable domain, its missing parts supplied by reference TRBV2 and TRBJ2-7, is EPEVTQTPSHQVTQMGQEVILRCVPISNHLYFYWYRQILGQKVEFLVSFYNNEISEKSEIFDDQFSVERPDGSNFTLKIRSTKLEDSAMYFCASSASYEQYFGPGTRLTVT.

This sequence joins TRBV11-2 and TRBJ1-1; D not certain. The CDR3 consists of 12 residues. From germline, CDR1 is SGHAT and CDR2 FQNNGV. Trimming took off 5 bases at V and 2 bases at J, with 6 bases between the two ends. This chain's CDR3 is CASSLSNTEAFF. In DNA form, the CDR3 reads TGTGCCAGCAGCCTCTCCAACACTGAAGCTTTCTTT.

The V gene is TRBV24-1, the J gene TRBJ1-2; TRBD1 might be the D (6 bases). The germline gives CDR1 KGHDR, CDR2 SFDVKD. The CDR3 totals 13 residues. Trimming removed 9 bases at V and 5 bases at J, with 15 bases between. CDR3 nucleotide sequence: TGTGCCACCTCGGACAGAAGAACGTATGGCTACACCTTC. This translates into CATSDRRTYGYTF.

The chain uses TRBV7-2 and TRBJ1-2; 9 nucleotides match TRBD1. CDR1 is SGHTA and CDR2 is FQGNSA in the germline V gene. The V segment lost 8 bases and the J segment 8 bases; nucleotides outside the gene matches: 9. The CDR3 has 13 amino acids. The CDR3 DNA reads TGTGCCAGCTTGGGACAGGGTCGGGACGGCTACACCTTC. This encodes CASLGQGRDGYTF.

The gene calls are TRBV5-4 and TRBJ2-3, with a possible D match to TRBD1 (6 bases). The germline V gene has CDR1 SGHNT and CDR2 YYREEE (reference sequence). The length of the CDR3 is 14 residues. The V end lost 1 base, the J end lost 2 bases, and 8 bases lay between the germline ends. Written as DNA, the CDR3 is TGTGCCAGCAGCTTGCAGGGGACCACAGATACGCAGTATTTT. It is translated as CASSLQGTTDTQYF.

The genes are TRBV7-9 and TRBJ2-7; D is undetermined. Germline CDR1 and CDR2: SEHNR and FQNEAQ (reference sequence). Trimming left V 8 bases short and J 7 bases short, with 12 bases between. The CDR3 has 11 amino acids. DNA for the CDR3: TGTGCCAGCGCGAGGAGTTGGGAGCAGTACTTC. Translation gives CASARSWEQYF.

CDR3 sequence reads: CASHETGGSNSPLHF. CDR3 bases: TGCGCCAGCCACGAAACGGGAGGGAGTAATTCACCCCTCCACTTT. The V and J genes are TRBV5-1 and TRBJ1-6; unclear D gene. CDR3 size: 15 residues. Trimming took 7 bases from V and 6 from J, leaving 17 bases between them. Germline CDR1 SGHRS, CDR2 YFSETQ.

The rearrangement links TRBV19 to TRBJ2-1; 7 bases align to TRBD1. This CDR3 comprises 15 residues. Germline assignment: CDR1 LNHDA and CDR2 SQIVND (reference sequence). V was pared by 3 bases and J by 6 bases, with 8 bases of the junction left unmatched. In nucleotides, the CDR3 is TGTGCCAGTAGTATTGGGGACAGTCTCTTCAATGAGCAGTTCTTC. Translating gives CASSIGDSLFNEQFF.

This chain joins TRBV11-2 and TRBJ2-7; 10 bases agree with TRBD2. The CDR3 is made up of 15 amino acids. The germline V gene has CDR1 SGHAT and CDR2 FQNNGV. After removal of 7 bases from V and 3 bases from J, the junction contained 9 bases not matched to a gene. The CDR3 sequence is CASTVGTSELYEQYF. In DNA, the CDR3 is TGTGCCAGCACCGTCGGGACTAGCGAGCTCTACGAGCAGTACTTC.

This clone showed up just once. This sequence joins TRBV15 and TRBJ2-1; 7 nucleotides agree with TRBD1. The V gene end was trimmed by 1 base and the J gene end by 0 bases; junction bases not matched to a gene: 3. CDR1 and CDR2 (germline): LNHNV, YYDKDF (reference sequence). This CDR3 comprises 16 residues. The CDR3, as DNA: TGTGCCACCAGCAGAGGGGACAGCGTCTCCTACAATGAGCAGTTCTTC. Protein sequence: CATSRGDSVSYNEQFF.

The V and J genes are TRBV29-1 and TRBJ2-1, with D possibly TRBD1 on 6 matching bases. CDR1 is SQVTM and CDR2 is ANQGSEA in the germline V gene. There are 14 residues in the CDR3. Between the trimmed V and J ends, which lost 6 bases and 5 bases, there was a span of 17 bases. CDR3 bases: TGCAGCGTCGGACCCCGGACAGCGAACAATGAGCAGTTCTTC. It yields the protein CSVGPRTANNEQFF.

This clone has a single count. CDR3 coding DNA: TGTGCCAGTAGTAGAACCCGAAACAGGGTCTCGCAGTTCTTC. This translates into CASSRTRNRVSQFF. V usage is TRBV19 and J usage is TRBJ2-1, with D possibly being TRBD1 (6 bases). Trimming stripped 4 bases from V and 12 bases from J, with 19 bases between. The CDR3 extends over 14 amino acids. Germline values: CDR1 LNHDA, CDR2 SQIVND (reference sequence).

The rearrangement joins TRBV5-6 to TRBJ1-2; maybe TRBD1 (6 bases). Germline V CDR1 and CDR2: SGHDT, YYEEEE. This CDR3 comprises 13 residues. V was shortened by 4 bases and J by 4 bases, with 11 bases between the two germline ends. The CDR3 loop is CASSQGGSYGYTF. In DNA, the CDR3 is TGTGCCAGCAGCCAAGGGGGTAGCTATGGCTACACCTTC. Full variable domain (outside the CDR3, taken from reference TRBV5-6 and TRBJ1-2): DAGVTQSPTHLIKTRGQQVTLRCSPKSGHDTVSWYQQALGQGPQFIFQYYEEEERQRGNFPDRFSGHQFPNYSSELNVNALLLGDSALYLCASSQGGSYGYTFGSGTRLTVV.

This chain links TRBV3-1 (or the pseudogene TRBV3-2) with TRBJ1-2, with D tentatively TRBD1 (5 bases). This CDR3 is 13 amino acids long. Trimming took off 4 bases at V and 7 bases at J, with 13 bases between the two ends. CDR1 is LGHDT and CDR2 is YNNKEL in the germline V gene (reference sequence). CDR3 in amino acids: CASSPTGRGGYTF. The CDR3 DNA is TGTGCCAGCAGCCCCACGGGGCGGGGTGGCTACACCTTC.

The genes are TRBV12-3 or TRBV12-4 and TRBJ2-5; D not resolved. The CDR3 contains 13 residues. Deletions cut 1 base from V and 5 bases from J, with 8 bases between. The CDR3 DNA reads as TGTGCCAGCAGTTTAGTGAGATCCGAGACCCAGTACTTC. This codes for CASSLVRSETQYF.

The chain links TRBV12-3 or TRBV12-4 to TRBJ1-6; D perhaps matches TRBD1 (5 bases). The CDR3 has 13 amino acids. Trimming pared 6 bases from V and 11 bases from J, leaving 14 bases between. CDR3 sequence (DNA): TGTGCCAGCAGCCGGGGGGGAGAAACACCCCTCCACTTT. It is translated as CASSRGGETPLHF.

This chain joins TRBV11-3 and TRBJ1-1; 10 bases line up with TRBD1. Per the germline V gene, CDR1 is SGHNT and CDR2 is YENEEA. The CDR3 consists of 16 residues. V shed 5 bases and J 4 bases; nucleotides not matched to a gene: 10. The CDR3 region is CASSTGTGAGGTEAFF. DNA for the CDR3: TGTGCCAGCAGCACCGGGACAGGGGCCGGGGGCACTGAAGCTTTCTTT.

The J gene is TRBJ2-7, the V gene TRBV30; 8 bases are a match to TRBD1. The V gene's germline CDR1 is GTSNPN and CDR2 SVGIG (reference sequence). After removal of 4 bases from V and 5 bases from J, the junction contained 7 bases not matched to a gene. This CDR3 has 13 residues. The chain's CDR3 is CAWMPGGLDEQYF. For the CDR3, the DNA is TGTGCCTGGATGCCAGGGGGCTTGGACGAGCAGTACTTC.

V usage is TRBV5-1 and J usage is TRBJ2-7; the match to TRBD2 covers 7 bases. CDR3 length equals 17 residues. V dropped 0 bases and J dropped 3; count of bases not matched to a gene: 12. Germline V gives CDR1 SGHRS, CDR2 YFSETQ. The CDR3 protein is CASSLALRGGTDYEQYF. The CDR3 coding sequence is TGCGCCAGCAGCTTGGCCCTCCGGGGAGGGACGGACTACGAGCAGTACTTC.

V usage is TRBV7-3 and J usage is TRBJ2-2; maybe TRBD1 (6 bases). V lost 5 bases and J lost 0, with 13 bases in between. This CDR3 spans 16 amino acids. Germline V gene lookup returns CDR1 SGHTA and CDR2 FQGTGA. CDR3 in amino acids: CASSQVGAANTGELFF. The CDR3 DNA reads TGTGCCAGCAGCCAGGTGGGGGCCGCGAACACCGGGGAGCTGTTTTTT.

The V gene is TRBV11-3, the J gene TRBJ2-3; D gene unclear. V dropped 1 base and J dropped 1 base, with 9 bases sitting between them. Germline loops: CDR1 SGHNT, CDR2 YENEEA. The CDR3 covers 15 residues. CDR3 sequence: CASSLALGGTDTQYF. The CDR3 coding sequence is TGTGCCAGCAGCTTAGCGCTAGGAGGCACAGATACGCAGTATTTT.

V and J are TRBV18 and TRBJ1-6; no firm D call. The germline V gene has CDR1 KGHSH and CDR2 LQKENI. V lost 6 bases and J 8 bases, leaving 14 bases between the germline ends. The CDR3 is 14 amino acids. The CDR3 DNA reads as TGTGCCAGCTCGTCAGAGTCTCGGGATTCACCCCTCCACTTT. Its protein is CASSSESRDSPLHF.

This rearrangement joins TRBV7-8 to TRBJ1-5; a possible D gene is TRBD1 (5 bases). The CDR3 covers 14 residues. Trimming took off 5 bases at V and 4 bases at J, with 12 bases between the two ends. CDR1 and CDR2 (germline): SGHVS, FQNEAQ. The DNA of the CDR3 is TGTGCCAGCAGCCGTGACAGTCCGAATCAGCCCCAGCATTTT. It encodes CASSRDSPNQPQHF.

The chain recombines TRBV12-3 or TRBV12-4 with TRBJ1-6; 7 bases agree with TRBD1. V was clipped by 4 bases and J by 14 bases; unmatched bases: 5. The CDR3 covers 12 residues. CDR3 DNA: TGTGCCAGCAGTTCAGGACAGGCATCCCTCCACTTT. Protein product: CASSSGQASLHF.